The clone carrying this TCR beta chain came up a few times. Its target is not known. This record belongs to a study of beta chain features in type 1 diabetes. General study results and limits: A greater similarity of naive, central memory and Treg TCRB repertoires was seen among patients than among healthy donors. Whether TCRB rearrangement is influenced by HLA type went unresolved here. Type 1 diabetes patients had VDJ junctions that carried fewer insertions and more deletions.

Sorting based on CD45RO/CCR7/CD25/CD127/CD95/CD27 separated CD4+ naive, central memory, regulatory and stem cell-like memory cells. The CDR3 totals 15 residues. V dropped 4 bases and J dropped 1 base, with 8 bases sitting between them. The germline V gene has CDR1 SGHTA and CDR2 FQGNSA. Expressed TCRB transcripts were sequenced after all isolated RNA was converted to cDNA. Data came from immunoSEQ multiplex PCR; TCRdb stores just in-frame clones and leaves some out. The data hold about 620,000 clones, with around 15% observed a single time. J is TRBJ2-6 and V is TRBV7-2; D call uncertain. Source material: naive CD4+ T cells from blood. The TCR sequence derives from a man between 18 and 35 years old in good health. The CDR3 DNA sequence: TGTGCCAGCAGCTCAGAGGTTTCTGGGGCCAACGTCCTGACTTTC. Residues: CASSSEVSGANVLTF.